This TCR beta chain comes out of a study of beta chain features in type 1 diabetes. Expressed TCRB transcripts were sequenced because the isolated RNA had all been reverse transcribed beforehand. Clones were read by immunoSEQ multiplex PCR, and TCRdb kept only the in-frame ones, dropping some. The table lists around 160,000 clones, about 51% of them singletons. In germline, CDR1 is SGHRS, CDR2 YFSETQ. V lost 0 bases and J lost 5, with 12 bases in between. This CDR3 region has 15 residues. The chain employs TRBV5-1 and TRBJ1-5; possibly TRBD1 for D (6 bases). The sample consisted of Tregs from blood. This TCR came from a man between 18 and 35 years old in good health. The CDR3 loop reads CASSLVGGGDQPQHF. The CDR3 nucleotides are TGCGCCAGCAGCTTGGTGGGAGGGGGGGATCAGCCCCAGCATTTT.